This T cell receptor (beta chain) was captured by sequencing in a study of shared T cell receptors in the human thymus. The CDR3 covers 14 residues. V was clipped by 1 base and J by 6 bases, with 13 bases between them. Germline CDR1 is MDHEN and CDR2 is SYDVKM. TCRdb's table, derived via immunoSEQ multiplex PCR, lists solely in-frame clones and lacks some. The repertoire holds hundreds of thousands of clones, with approximately 89% as singletons. These data were also reused for a study on human thymus T cells. That source adds: Corrective surgery for congenital heart defects was being performed on the healthy Finnish infants who served as donors. Thymic resections from corrective heart surgery supplied the tissue. Across thymic and blood repertoires, the usage of V and J genes appeared to be biased. There were highly overlapping thymic repertoires among unrelated individuals, as related research reported.

The source of this sequence is a boy under three years old with a congenital heart defect. The sample taken for sequencing was thymocytes. V gene TRBV28 combines with J gene TRBJ2-7; D ambiguous. The CDR3 is CASSLSRSRFEQYF. Written as DNA, the CDR3 is TGTGCCAGCAGTTTATCCCGCAGCAGGTTCGAGCAGTACTTC. The complete variable domain, with remaining parts taken from reference TRBV28 and TRBJ2-7, reads DVKVTQSSRYLVKRTGEKVFLECVQDMDHENMFWYRQDPGLGLRLIYFSYDVKMKEKGDIPEGYSVSREKKERFSLILESASTNQTSMYLCASSLSRSRFEQYFGPGTRLTVT.